The clone carrying this TCR beta chain was observed a few times. Its antigen is unidentified. The source of the sample is a study of blood T cells in healthy people across ages. Study-level points and caveats: Unsorted PBMCs prevented conclusive naive versus antigen-experienced comparison. The fall in TCR beta diversity per million T cells was roughly linear with age.

Investigators took 9.5 to 10 milliliters of peripheral blood from every donor. The junction had 6 bases not matched to a gene; V was cut back by 2 bases and J by 0 bases. The CDR3 runs 17 residues. CDR1 is SNHLY and CDR2 is FYNNEI in the germline V gene. PCR was performed a second time for 7 to 11 cycles using a sample-barcoded 5' primer and a J-beta primer mix. Every cDNA molecule carried a tag from a template-switch adaptor bearing 12 random nucleotides. TCRdb passed the 5' RACE reads through MiXCR, listing each CDR3 protein once. The sample lists about 810,000 distinct CDR3 sequences; about 37% were seen once.

This receptor was identified in a man younger than 35 in good health. J is TRBJ2-3 and V is TRBV2; 9 nucleotides agree with TRBD2. The sequencing sample was made of blood. The CDR3 DNA reads as TGTGCCAGCAGTGAATTTAGTACTAGCGGGAGCACAGATACGCAGTATTTT. This encodes CASSEFSTSGSTDTQYF.